The 27 T cell receptor beta chains in this list originate from one sample, sequenced in a study of OX40 agonist ivuxolimab in advanced cancers. Libraries came from the immunoSEQ multiplex PCR assay. Drawn from immuneACCESS, this table holds only the in-frame rearrangements with V and J called that TCRdb kept. Clones are partly lost; checked studies trace under half to an unresolved V gene and leave the rest unexplained. The sample table records roughly 90,000 clones; approximately 85% of these occur just once. The ten largest make up roughly 0.22% of the sample. Sequencing used CD4+ or CD8+ T cells sorted from blood, obtained in a trial of the OX40 agonist ivuxolimab. These receptors were obtained from an adult with an advanced solid tumor such as melanoma, head and neck, liver or kidney cancer.

The chain combines TRBV5-4 with TRBJ1-2, with a tentative D call TRBD1 (6 bases). The CDR3 extends over 13 amino acids. The germline gives CDR1 SGHNT, CDR2 YYREEE (reference sequence). V lost 1 base to trimming and J lost 3 bases, with 7 bases between them. In nucleotides, the CDR3 is TGTGCCAGCAGCTTGAGGGGGGACTATGGCTACACCTTC. It translates to CASSLRGDYGYTF.

The J gene is TRBJ1-4, the V gene TRBV4-3; 10 bases are shared with TRBD1. J lost 5 bases, V lost 4 bases, and 1 base had no gene match. Germline V lookup: CDR1 LGHNA, CDR2 YSLEER. This CDR3 spans 14 amino acids. CDR3 protein: CASSRTGGNEKLFF. For the CDR3, the DNA is TGCGCCAGCAGCCGGACAGGGGGAAATGAAAAACTGTTTTTT.

J is TRBJ2-3 and V is TRBV19; TRBD2 matches at 11 bases. This CDR3 contains 16 residues. Per the germline V gene, CDR1 is LNHDA and CDR2 is SQIVND (reference sequence). The V segment lost 9 bases and the J segment 6 bases; nucleotides outside the gene matches: 14. The CDR3 is CASGGLGLAARDTQYF. CDR3 in DNA: TGTGCCAGCGGGGGCTTGGGACTAGCGGCCCGGGATACGCAGTATTTT.

This rearrangement joins TRBV28 to TRBJ1-2; 8 bases fit TRBD1. J gave up 3 bases and V 7 bases, and 31 bases lay outside the gene matches. CDR1 MDHEN and CDR2 SYDVKM come from the germline V gene. The CDR3 loop spans 22 amino acids. CDR3 nucleotides: TGTGCCAGCAACTTACCCTTAACCCTTTATCCGGGACAGGACGAGGGGGACTATGGCTACACCTTC. It codes for CASNLPLTLYPGQDEGDYGYTF.

This chain connects TRBV6-1 to TRBJ2-1; 11 nucleotides line up with TRBD2. The CDR3 consists of 15 residues. J gave up 13 bases and V 4 bases, and 12 bases lay outside the gene matches. CDR1 and CDR2 (germline): MNHNS, SASEGT. The CDR3 bases are TGTGCCAGCAGTGTTCGCAACCTTAGCGGGAGGGGTCAGTTCTTC. The encoded protein is CASSVRNLSGRGQFF.

The chain joins TRBV6-1 to TRBJ1-2; no clear D. There are 14 residues in the CDR3. V was cut by 5 bases and J by 6 bases, with 16 bases left in between. The germline V gene has CDR1 MNHNS and CDR2 SASEGT. The CDR3 here is CASSPLDREHGYTF. The CDR3 DNA sequence: TGTGCCAGCAGTCCCTTAGACCGGGAGCATGGCTACACCTTC.

This sequence joins TRBV4-1 and TRBJ2-1; either TRBD1 or TRBD2 may fit D (5 bases each). This CDR3 has 14 amino acids. Germline V gives CDR1 MGHRA, CDR2 YSYEKL. V lost 4 bases to trimming and J lost 7 bases, with 14 bases between them. The CDR3, as DNA: TGCGCCAGCAGCCGAGGGGTTGGAGGTAATGAGCAGTTCTTC. Protein product: CASSRGVGGNEQFF.

In its sample, this clone was seen a few times. This chain links TRBV28 with TRBJ2-7; TRBD2 is a possible D gene (6 bases). The CDR3 has 15 amino acids. Germline lookup yields CDR1 MDHEN and CDR2 SYDVKM. The V end was cut by 6 bases, the J end by 2 bases, with 17 bases between. This CDR3 reads CASSTPGTLAYEQYF. Here the CDR3 DNA reads TGTGCCAGCAGCACACCGGGGACTTTAGCCTACGAGCAGTACTTC. Supplemented by reference TRBV28 and TRBJ2-7, the full variable domain reads DVKVTQSSRYLVKRTGEKVFLECVQDMDHENMFWYRQDPGLGLRLIYFSYDVKMKEKGDIPEGYSVSREKKERFSLILESASTNQTSMYLCASSTPGTLAYEQYFGPGTRLTVT.

The J gene is TRBJ2-7, the V gene TRBV6-6; 10 positions agree with TRBD1. The CDR3 length is 15 residues. Per the germline V gene, CDR1 is MNHNY and CDR2 is SVGAGI (reference sequence). J was trimmed by 5 bases and V by 0 bases; bases with no gene match: 4. The CDR3 sequence is CASSYSTGGRDEQYV. The CDR3 DNA follows: TGTGCCAGCAGTTACTCGACAGGGGGCAGGGACGAGCAGTACGTC.

The rearrangement joins TRBV7-8 to TRBJ2-2; 9 bases are a match to TRBD2. This CDR3 comprises 16 residues. Germline V gene data show CDR1 as SGHVS and CDR2 as FQNEAQ. V gave up 4 bases and J gave up 2 bases; unmatched junction bases: 5. The CDR3 coding sequence is TGTGCCAGCAGCTACTGGACTAGCGTAAACACCGGGGAGCTGTTTTTT. It codes for CASSYWTSVNTGELFF.

The chain links TRBV28 to TRBJ2-1, with TRBD2 matching 11 bases. V dropped 2 bases and J dropped 8; count of bases not matched to a gene: 26. The CDR3 has 22 residues. Germline assignment: CDR1 MDHEN and CDR2 SYDVKM. CDR3 protein: CASSLGYLYPRKLAGDVHEQFF. Written as DNA, the CDR3 is TGTGCCAGCAGTTTAGGATACCTCTACCCCAGGAAACTAGCGGGAGACGTCCATGAGCAGTTCTTC.

This chain links TRBV18 with TRBJ2-6, with 7 bases identical to TRBD2. The CDR3 runs to 17 residues. Unmatched junction bases numbered 6, after V lost 1 base and J lost 3 bases. Germline V CDR1 and CDR2: KGHSH, LQKENI. CDR3 sequence: CASSPRTRGGGANVLTF. The DNA for the CDR3 is TGTGCCAGCTCACCACGGACTAGGGGTGGTGGGGCCAACGTCCTGACTTTC.

This clone has only one observation. J is TRBJ2-4 and V is TRBV15; D ambiguous. Trimming took off 1 base at V and 2 bases at J, with 12 bases between the two ends. CDR1 and CDR2 (germline): LNHNV, YYDKDF (reference sequence). The CDR3 covers 16 residues. The chain's CDR3 is CATSRGVGGSKNIQYF. Here the CDR3 DNA reads TGTGCCACCAGCAGAGGAGTAGGTGGGTCCAAAAACATTCAGTACTTC.

This sequence joins TRBV18 and TRBJ2-5, with TRBD1 as a possible D gene (5 bases). The CDR3 sequence is 16 residues long. The V gene lost 5 bases and the J gene lost 2 bases, with 18 bases spanning the gap. Germline V gives CDR1 KGHSH, CDR2 LQKENI. CDR3 coding DNA: TGTGCCAGCTCAGATCTGCGTAGGCAGGGTCAAGAGACCCAGTACTTC. It specifies CASSDLRRQGQETQYF.

The chain combines TRBV28 with TRBJ1-2, with D hard to call. This CDR3 has 14 residues. V shed 1 base and J shed 4 bases, with 10 bases lying between them. CDR1 MDHEN and CDR2 SYDVKM come from the germline V gene. The CDR3 protein is CASSLSGSAYGYTF. CDR3 DNA: TGTGCCAGCAGTTTATCGGGCAGCGCCTATGGCTACACCTTC.

This chain links TRBV10-3 with TRBJ2-2; 10 positions match TRBD2. Germline CDR1 ENHRY, CDR2 SYGVKD. J lost 4 bases, V lost 0 bases, and 5 bases had no gene match. This CDR3 is built from 17 residues. CDR3 sequence (DNA): TGTGCCATCAGTGAGTCTCAGCGGGGGGGCCCCACCGGGGAGCTGTTTTTT. This gives the protein CAISESQRGGPTGELFF.

The chain combines TRBV4-3 with TRBJ2-1; the match to TRBD2 covers 11 bases. Germline lookup yields CDR1 LGHNA and CDR2 YSLEER. V lost 4 bases, J lost 9 bases, and 11 bases stayed unmatched. This CDR3 is built from 16 residues. The CDR3 sequence is CASSRLAGGPGGEQFF. CDR3 nucleotides: TGCGCCAGCAGCCGGCTAGCGGGAGGCCCAGGTGGTGAGCAGTTCTTC.

This rearrangement joins TRBV28 to TRBJ1-6; D remains unclear. CDR1 and CDR2 from the germline V gene are MDHEN and SYDVKM. V lost 3 bases, J lost 0 bases, and 15 bases lay in between. The CDR3 runs 18 residues. The CDR3 spells CASSFSSGFGSYNSPLHF. CDR3 in DNA: TGTGCCAGCAGTTTTAGTTCCGGTTTTGGCTCCTATAATTCACCCCTCCACTTT.

This clone occurred once. The chain recombines TRBV4-3 with TRBJ2-7, with a tentative D call TRBD1 (6 bases). V was cut by 1 base and J by 0 bases, with 10 bases left in between. CDR1 is LGHNA, CDR2 YSLEER, per germline. The CDR3 runs 15 residues. The CDR3 coding sequence is TGCGCCAGCAGCCAAGTGTGGGGGCCCTCCTACGAGCAGTACTTC. Encoded protein: CASSQVWGPSYEQYF.

This rearrangement joins TRBV7-9 to TRBJ1-1; D remains ambiguous. Germline CDR1 SEHNR, CDR2 FQNEAQ (reference sequence). V was clipped by 8 bases and J by 0 bases, with 16 bases between them. The CDR3 loop spans 15 amino acids. The CDR3 DNA is TGTGCCAGCGACGGGTGGGCCACTATGAACACTGAAGCTTTCTTT. Translation: CASDGWATMNTEAFF.

This chain connects TRBV6-5 to TRBJ1-2, with TRBD1 matching over 7 bases. CDR1 and CDR2 from the germline V gene are MNHEY and SVGAGI. This CDR3 is built from 13 residues. Trimming at V came to 5 bases and at J to 8 bases, leaving 8 bases not matched to a gene. The DNA for the CDR3 is TGTGCCAGCAGTAGCCGACAGGGAGGAGGCTACACCTTC. Encoded protein: CASSSRQGGGYTF.

This clone was counted many times. The gene calls are TRBV18 and TRBJ2-1; tentatively, D is TRBD2 (5 bases). CDR3 size: 13 residues. Looked up from germline, CDR1 is KGHSH and CDR2 is LQKENI. V lost 3 bases and J lost 4, with 7 bases in between. CDR3 sequence (DNA): TGTGCCAGCTCACCTCGGGGTTACAATGAGCAGTTCTTC. It is translated as CASSPRGYNEQFF.

The J gene is TRBJ1-4, the V gene TRBV4-1, with D possibly being TRBD1 (6 bases). Germline V gives CDR1 MGHRA, CDR2 YSYEKL. This CDR3 region has 15 residues. The germline V and J ends were trimmed by 6 bases and 4 bases, with 15 bases remaining between them. The CDR3 bases are TGCGCCAGCAGAACTACGGGGGCGCTTAATGAAAAACTGTTTTTT. Translated: CASRTTGALNEKLFF.

The genes are TRBV6-6 and TRBJ1-2, with 10 positions matching TRBD1. This CDR3 is built from 15 residues. V lost 5 bases to trimming and J lost 4 bases; unmatched junction nucleotides: 7. Per germline, CDR1 MNHNY and CDR2 SVGAGI (reference sequence). The DNA of the CDR3 is TGTGCCAGCAGTAGTAGACAGGGGGCTATCTATGGCTACACCTTC. It is translated as CASSSRQGAIYGYTF.

The rearrangement links TRBV28 to TRBJ1-2, with 7 bases lining up with TRBD1. The junction had 9 bases not matched to a gene; V was cut back by 7 bases and J by 4 bases. From germline, CDR1 is MDHEN and CDR2 SYDVKM. The CDR3 loop spans 14 amino acids. The CDR3 bases are TGTGCCAGCATTGGGACAGCTAGTGTCTATGGCTACACCTTC. Translated, it gives CASIGTASVYGYTF.

The chain employs TRBV7-9 and TRBJ1-2, with TRBD1 as a possible D gene (6 bases). The V end was cut by 5 bases, the J end by 1 base, with 23 bases between. The CDR3 is 18 residues long. Germline V gives CDR1 SEHNR, CDR2 FQNEAQ (reference sequence). The CDR3 region has the DNA TGTGCCAGCAGCACCAGACAGGAGCCACGACAAAGTAACTATGGCTACACCTTC. It encodes CASSTRQEPRQSNYGYTF. Filled out from reference TRBV7-9 and TRBJ1-2, the complete variable domain reads DTGVSQNPRHKITKRGQNVTFRCDPISEHNRLYWYRQTLGQGPEFLTYFQNEAQLEKSRLLSDRFSAERPKGSFSTLEIQRTEQGDSAMYLCASSTRQEPRQSNYGYTFGSGTRLTVV.

V and J are TRBV29-1 and TRBJ2-1, with 9 bases identical to TRBD2. V dropped 4 bases and J dropped 1; count of bases not matched to a gene: 8. The CDR3 is made up of 16 amino acids. CDR1 SQVTM and CDR2 ANQGSEA come from the germline V gene. The CDR3 bases are TGCAGCGTTGTTGGTGTAGCGGGAGAGTCCTACAATGAGCAGTTCTTC. Translation: CSVVGVAGESYNEQFF.